The 3 T cell receptor beta chains given below trace back to one sample, sequenced in a study of blood T cell repertoires in COVID-19. The table came from immunoSEQ multiplex PCR; TCRdb's copy has only in-frame clones and leaves some out. The sample yields 50,000 to 75,000 clones, around 80% seen once. Sequenced sample: peripheral blood. The source is a man aged 55 to 70 with acute or convalescent COVID-19.

This chain uses TRBV3-1 (or the pseudogene TRBV3-2) with TRBJ2-7; 8 nucleotides align to TRBD1. V lost 5 bases and J lost 11; bases outside the gene matches: 8. Germline assignment: CDR1 LGHDT and CDR2 YNNKEL (reference sequence). This CDR3 region has 12 residues. DNA of the CDR3: TGTGCCAGCAGCGCGGACAGGGTTTCGAAGTACTTC. It yields the protein CASSADRVSKYF.

The chain links TRBV5-6 to TRBJ2-1, with 11 nucleotides matching TRBD1. The CDR3 spans 14 residues. The trim removed 4 bases at V and 7 bases at J, leaving 4 bases unmatched. In germline, CDR1 is SGHDT, CDR2 YYEEEE. The CDR3 sequence: CASSDGTGGNEQFF. In DNA, the CDR3 is TGTGCCAGCAGCGACGGGACAGGGGGGAATGAGCAGTTCTTC.

V and J are TRBV5-6 and TRBJ2-5; 11 bases fit TRBD2. The V gene end was trimmed by 1 base and the J gene end by 2 bases; junction bases not matched to a gene: 4. CDR3 length equals 16 residues. Per the germline V gene, CDR1 is SGHDT and CDR2 is YYEEEE. CDR3 protein: CASSLLLAGEQETQYF. As DNA, the CDR3 is TGTGCCAGCAGCTTGCTACTAGCGGGAGAACAAGAGACCCAGTACTTC. Supplemented by reference TRBV5-6 and TRBJ2-5, the full variable domain reads DAGVTQSPTHLIKTRGQQVTLRCSPKSGHDTVSWYQQALGQGPQFIFQYYEEEERQRGNFPDRFSGHQFPNYSSELNVNALLLGDSALYLCASSLLLAGEQETQYFGPGTRLLVL.